This T cell receptor beta chain was sequenced in a study of T-cell reconstitution after alpha-beta-depleted transplantation in children. A library of TCRbeta sequences, prepared with unique molecular identifiers, was generated. TCRdb reprocessed the PCR reads via MiXCR and lists one record per CDR3 protein. The repertoire includes around 450,000 distinct CDR3 sequences, roughly a tenth of them detected once, and about 2.1% sits in the top ten. This clonotype was seen at least ten times. Its antigen is currently unknown. Study-level results: It was newly produced T cells that mostly accounted for T-cell counts and diversity one year after transplant. Reportedly, alpha-beta T cells present about two months post-transplant originated from several hundred expanded clones of graft origin. The origin of high day-60 TCRbeta diversity in some patients lay in surviving recipient T cells and thymic progenitors.

Sequencing was performed on PBMCs, taken before TCRalphabeta/CD19-depleted stem cell transplant. The clonotype originates from a child aged 2-15 years with inherited bone marrow failure, due to receive a stem cell transplant.

In DNA, the CDR3 is TGCGCCAGCGGATTGGAGACAGGGACCTACGAGCAGTACTTC. It translates to CASGLETGTYEQYF. The chain couples TRBV5-1 to TRBJ2-7; 7 nucleotides match TRBD1. V lost 7 bases and J lost 2; bases outside the gene matches: 9. CDR3 length equals 14 residues. In germline, CDR1 is SGHRS, CDR2 YFSETQ.